Sequencing of this T cell receptor (beta chain) was carried out in a study of tumor and adjacent non-tumor tissue in lung cancer. At the level of the study: There were 12 adenocarcinoma, a couple of squamous cell carcinoma and 1 small cell lung cancer cases. Stage I to III disease affected about nine men and about 5 women aged 31 to 76. On average, productive TCRbeta reads reached about 4.17 million per sample.

Details on this clonotype: What it binds is unknown. An end of the junction does not agree with germline; a read error may underlie this.

This sample's RNA came from whole unsorted tissue. The normal lung tissue was taken more than 3 cm from the tumor edge. Germline values: CDR1 KGHDR, CDR2 SFDVKD. The CDR3 has 18 amino acids. The library came from three nested PCR rounds adapted from ARM-PCR protocols. From the multiplex PCR reads, TCRdb called clonotypes with MiXCR, one entry per CDR3 protein. The sample holds about 80,000 distinct CDR3 sequences, roughly 80% seen once. General study points: Top 100 clones took a larger repertoire share in normal lung.

The TCR was taken from a man aged 55-75 years with non-small cell lung cancer. The chain recombines TRBV24-1 with TRBJ2-3, with 10 bases matching TRBD2. The sequencing input was distant non-tumor lung tissue. The CDR3 protein is CAISDLRGTSDSTDTQYF. CDR3 in DNA: TGCGCCATCAGTGATTTGAGGGGGACTAGCGACAGCACAGATACGCAGTATTTT.